This section outlines one T cell receptor (beta chain) sequence together with its context. Antigen specificity is unknown. Germline CDR1 reads MNHEY; CDR2 reads SVGAGI. V dropped 7 bases and J dropped 6; count of bases not matched to a gene: 6. This CDR3 region has 14 residues. The data originate from a study of cytomegalovirus exposure and HLA in healthy donors. Study results and caveats: Evidence from a later analysis indicated that most CMV-associated TCR beta chains looked HLA-restricted. Earlier analysis looked at TCR beta V segments, and most were productive about 90% or about 30% of the time.

Likely unrecorded immune exposures existed in these nominally healthy donors. The PCR had 60 Vbeta and 13 Jbeta primers. In the authors' methods: A later analysis counted 80 million or so unique TCR beta chains, 9.5 million to 13 million shared. The data were produced by immunoSEQ multiplex PCR, yet TCRdb's version contains in-frame clones alone and is incomplete. Clonal size and the V and J genes are those of that table, whereas D and trimming came from the DNA. The profile shows more than 150,000 clones, 84% of them singletons. The sequencing input was PBMCs. The rearrangement uses TRBV6-5 and TRBJ2-1, with 10 positions matching TRBD2. This clonotype was obtained from a girl aged 2-15 years in good health and CMV-seropositive. CDR3 region: CASTRTSGSNEQFF. CDR3 DNA sequence: TGTGCCAGCACCCGGACTAGCGGTAGCAATGAGCAGTTCTTC.